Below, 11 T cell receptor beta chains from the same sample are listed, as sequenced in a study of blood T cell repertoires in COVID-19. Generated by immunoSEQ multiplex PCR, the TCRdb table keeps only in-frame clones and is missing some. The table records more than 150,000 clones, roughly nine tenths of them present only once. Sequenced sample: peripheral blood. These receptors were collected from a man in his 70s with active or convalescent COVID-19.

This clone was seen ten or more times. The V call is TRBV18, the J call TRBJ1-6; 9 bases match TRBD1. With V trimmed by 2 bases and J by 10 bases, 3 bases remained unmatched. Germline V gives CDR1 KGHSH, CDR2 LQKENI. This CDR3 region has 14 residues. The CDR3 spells CASSPEGQGSPLHF. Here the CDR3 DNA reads TGTGCCAGCTCACCAGAGGGACAGGGCTCACCCCTCCACTTT.

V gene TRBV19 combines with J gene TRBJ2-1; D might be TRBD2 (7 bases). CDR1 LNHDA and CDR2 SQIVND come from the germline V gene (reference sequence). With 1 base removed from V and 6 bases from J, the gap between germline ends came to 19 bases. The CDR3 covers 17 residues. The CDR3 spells CASSIVGGAGTRNEQFF. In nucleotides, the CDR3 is TGTGCCAGTAGTATAGTGGGGGGGGCTGGGACCCGCAATGAGCAGTTCTTC.

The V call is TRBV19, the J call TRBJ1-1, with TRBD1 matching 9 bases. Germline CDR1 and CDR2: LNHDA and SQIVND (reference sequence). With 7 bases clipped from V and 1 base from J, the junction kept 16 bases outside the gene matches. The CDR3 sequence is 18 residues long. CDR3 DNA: TGTGCCAGTACTCTGGACAGGGGCGGAGGTAGAAAGAACACTGAAGCTTTCTTT. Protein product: CASTLDRGGGRKNTEAFF.

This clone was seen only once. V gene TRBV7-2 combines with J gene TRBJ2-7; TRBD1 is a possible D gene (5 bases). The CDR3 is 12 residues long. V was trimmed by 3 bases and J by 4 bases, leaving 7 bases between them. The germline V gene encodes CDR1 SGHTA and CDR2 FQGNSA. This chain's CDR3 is CASSFQGYEQYF. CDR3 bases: TGTGCCAGCAGCTTTCAGGGTTACGAGCAGTACTTC.

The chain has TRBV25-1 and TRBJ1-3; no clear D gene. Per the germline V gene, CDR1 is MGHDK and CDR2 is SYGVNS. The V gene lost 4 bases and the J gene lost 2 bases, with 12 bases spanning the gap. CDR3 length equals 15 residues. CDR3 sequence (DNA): TGTGCCAGCAGTGTTGGTGGCACAACTGGAAACACCATATATTTT. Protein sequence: CASSVGGTTGNTIYF.

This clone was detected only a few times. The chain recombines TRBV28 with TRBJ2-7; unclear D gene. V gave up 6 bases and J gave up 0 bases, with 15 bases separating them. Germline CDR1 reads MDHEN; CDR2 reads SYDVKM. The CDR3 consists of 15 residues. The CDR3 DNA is TGTGCCAGCAGCGAAAGAAGGAGAAGCTCCTACGAGCAGTACTTC. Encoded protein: CASSERRRSSYEQYF. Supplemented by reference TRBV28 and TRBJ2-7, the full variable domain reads DVKVTQSSRYLVKRTGEKVFLECVQDMDHENMFWYRQDPGLGLRLIYFSYDVKMKEKGDIPEGYSVSREKKERFSLILESASTNQTSMYLCASSERRRSSYEQYFGPGTRLTVT.

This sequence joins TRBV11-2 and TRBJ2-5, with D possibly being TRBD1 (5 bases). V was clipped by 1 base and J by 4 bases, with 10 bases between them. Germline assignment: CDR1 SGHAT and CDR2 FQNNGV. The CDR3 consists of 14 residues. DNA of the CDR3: TGTGCCAGCAGCTTAGGTGCGACAGTAGAGACCCAGTACTTC. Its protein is CASSLGATVETQYF.

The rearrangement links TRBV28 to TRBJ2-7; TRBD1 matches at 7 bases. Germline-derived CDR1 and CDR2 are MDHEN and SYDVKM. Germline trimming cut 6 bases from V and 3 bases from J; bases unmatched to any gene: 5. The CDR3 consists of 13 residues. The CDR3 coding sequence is TGTGCCAGCAGAACAGGGGCCAACTACGAGCAGTACTTC. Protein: CASRTGANYEQYF.

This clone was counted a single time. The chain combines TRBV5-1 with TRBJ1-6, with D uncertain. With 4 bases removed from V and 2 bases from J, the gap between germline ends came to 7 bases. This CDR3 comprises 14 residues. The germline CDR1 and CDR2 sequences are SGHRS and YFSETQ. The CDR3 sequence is CASSGGAYNSPLHF. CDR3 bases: TGCGCCAGCAGCGGAGGAGCCTATAATTCACCCCTCCACTTT.

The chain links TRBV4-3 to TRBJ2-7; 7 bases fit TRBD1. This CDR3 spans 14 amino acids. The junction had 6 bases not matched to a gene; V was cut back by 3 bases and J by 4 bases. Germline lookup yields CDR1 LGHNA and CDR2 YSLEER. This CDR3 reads CASSHTGATYEQYF. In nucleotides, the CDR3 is TGCGCCAGCAGCCATACAGGGGCGACTTACGAGCAGTACTTC.

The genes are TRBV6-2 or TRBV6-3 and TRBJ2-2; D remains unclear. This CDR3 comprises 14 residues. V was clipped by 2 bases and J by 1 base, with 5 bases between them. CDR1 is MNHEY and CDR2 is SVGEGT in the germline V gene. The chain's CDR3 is CASSYRQNTGELFF. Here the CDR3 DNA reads TGTGCCAGCAGTTACAGACAGAACACCGGGGAGCTGTTTTTT.